Below, 2 T cell receptor beta chains from the same sample are listed, as sequenced in a study of shared clonotypes between healthy human individuals. Some clones are missing from TCRdb's copy, which holds only in-frame ones; the method was immunoSEQ multiplex PCR. The top ten hold 1.5% of the sample, which has 950,000 to 1,100,000 clones, about 70% seen once. The sample consisted of memory CD4+ T cells sorted from blood. The subset is: CD45RA-negative fraction. The source of these receptors is a man aged 18 to 35 in good health.

The CDR3 reads CASSIGGAGSYNEQFF. Here the CDR3 DNA reads TGTGCCAGTAGTATAGGAGGAGCGGGGTCCTACAATGAGCAGTTCTTC. This rearrangement joins TRBV19 to TRBJ2-1; 7 nucleotides align to TRBD2. Germline-derived CDR1 and CDR2 are LNHDA and SQIVND (reference sequence). V lost 1 base to trimming and J lost 1 base; unmatched junction nucleotides: 4. The CDR3 runs to 16 residues.

The sample holds a few counts of this clone. This chain joins TRBV4-2 and TRBJ1-4; D is unclear. Germline CDR1 and CDR2: LGHNA and YNFKEQ. Trimming removed 6 bases from V and 4 bases from J, with 3 bases in between. The CDR3 totals 11 residues. CDR3 nucleotides: TGTGCCAGCAGTGTTAATGAAAAACTGTTTTTT. Residues: CASSVNEKLFF.